The TCR beta chain described here comes from a study of blood T cells in healthy people across ages (dated by TCRdb to about 2015). The study in broad terms: In model experiments, template switching captured roughly one uniquely barcoded TCR beta cDNA molecule for every two T cells. Age-related changes in TCR beta repertoire diversity were measured in the study by deep sequencing normalized with unique cDNA molecular identifiers. The donors were divided into four age groups: young (average around 17 years), middle-aged (approximately 41), aged (approximately 62) and long-lived (around 87). For two donors (one aged 18 to 30 and one aged 80 or older), the study analyzed two additional independent replicas of 1 million unique cDNA reads from the same blood draw. The paper's findings and limits, for the study overall: Because the CMV infection status of the donors was unknown, age-related changes in expanded clonotypes may potentially have been confounded. Estimates of total diversity from one million sequenced T cells were regarded as lower bounds and underestimates. There was a strong correlation between observed TCR beta diversity and the percentage of naive T cells measured by flow cytometry. Observed TCR beta diversity per million T cells fell roughly linearly with age, and a significant reduction was already apparent by age around 40. Compared with the aged group, more naive CD4+ T cells, fewer expanded clones and increased TCR diversity were shown by the long-lived group, suggesting age selection. Conclusive comparison of naive and antigen-experienced compartments was prevented by the profiling of bulk unsorted PBMCs.

The donors were roughly 39 Caucasian individuals from Russia, aged 6 to 90 years, who were systemically healthy. Each donor gave about 9.8 milliliters of peripheral blood, drawn into EDTA-treated Vacutainer tubes. Ficoll-Paque density-gradient centrifugation was used to isolate PBMCs, with at least 6.5 million per sample. Total RNA, at least 6 micrograms per sample, was extracted from PBMCs with Trizol reagent. Naive CD45RAhigh/CD27high T cell percentages were measured by flow cytometry on a PBMC aliquot from every donor. The library was built by means of 5' RACE. The instrument given in TCRdb is Illumina HiSeq 2500. The second PCR ran for roughly 7 to 11 cycles and used a J-beta primer mix along with a sample-barcoded 5' primer. Each TCR beta cDNA molecule received a unique molecular identifier from a template-switch 5' adaptor carrying 12 random nucleotides. Each sample yielded at least 3 million CDR3-containing paired-end reads. All of the RNA was converted into first-strand cDNA using the Mint cDNA synthesis kit, with a TRBC-specific oligonucleotide serving as the primer. Following uracil-DNA glycosylase treatment, a first 18-cycle PCR with universal primers M1SS and BC2_uni_R was performed on all cDNA. In the authors' own workflow: Normalization of each sample was performed by random selection of 1 million high-quality reads, each carrying a distinct molecular identifier. Reads sharing molecular identifiers were discarded rather than binned into consensus sequences. CDR3 identification, clonotype clustering and error correction used MiTCR with a Q25 quality threshold and the strictest error-elimination algorithm. A nonparametric unseen species model using Euler transformation provided a lower-bound estimate of total TCR beta diversity. TCRdb trimmed the raw reads at Q25, called clones with MiXCR and kept productive beta chains. Every CDR3 protein is listed once, alongside the most common genes and DNA of its rows. In this record, the V and J calls reflect TCRdb's handling and not the investigators' own analysis. The sample contains approximately 960,000 distinct CDR3 sequences, roughly 29% of them found a single time. Of the sample, 10% to 13% falls within the top ten clones.

On this clonotype itself: Its antigen remains unidentified. No base qualities exist here, and no much larger clone lies one base off it.

The CDR3 measures 13 amino acids from cysteine to phenylalanine. Just CDR3 DNA is preserved here, 39 bases in frame from base 1. Trimmed from V: 7 bases; trimmed from J: 10 bases; junction bases lacking a gene match: 11. CDR1 SGHRS and CDR2 YFSETQ were looked up in the germline V gene. The same sample was also studied in work on T cells of mothers and their children. As that second paper reports: Nine systemically healthy Caucasian individuals, comprising three mothers and their six children, were included as donors. cDNA synthesis consumed the entire amount of extracted RNA, loaded at approximately 1.4 ug RNA in each 15 ul reaction. In the second PCR, the M1S primer introduced both the sample barcodes and 2-4 random nucleotides. Each mother yielded over 8.5 million TCR beta CDR3 reads and each child 3 million or so reads. TCR recombination output is similarly shaped by thymic selection in related and unrelated pairs, with a minor effect exerted by inherited differences. Normalized repertoire overlap was always found to be slightly, but never significantly, higher in related mother-child pairs than in unrelated mother-child pairs. No persistent microchimeric T cell clones were found, with a detection sensitivity of 75 to 100 clones per million clonotypes. To look for features that set related mother-child pairs apart from unrelated individuals, the researchers ran deep NGS to compare the TCR beta repertoires of mothers and children. Mothers averaged roughly 36 +/- 4 years of age and children averaged approximately 11 +/- 4 years. After adapters were ligated using NEBNext reagents, the libraries underwent 100+100 nt paired-end sequencing on an Illumina HiSeq 2000. To avoid cross-contamination, the mother libraries and the child libraries were prepared a month apart and sequenced in separate runs. For each donor, somewhere between 500,000 and 2,000,000 distinct TCR beta clonotypes were identified. Naive TCR beta clonotypes were estimated from low-frequency clonotypes matched to each donor's FACS-determined naive share, without sorting.

The V and J genes are TRBV5-1 and TRBJ1-1, and 9 junctional nucleotides match TRBD1. Sequencing was carried out using blood. This sequence was found in a woman aged 40 to 50 in good health. The nucleotide sequence reads TGCGCCAGCCGGGACAGGGATCTTCGTGGAGCTTTCTTT. It codes for CASRDRDLRGAFF.